Following are 8 T cell receptor beta chains from one sample sequenced in a study of response to subunit inactivated influenza vaccine. A single record per CDR3 protein comes from TCRdb applying MiXCR to the RT-PCR reads. The sample comprises hundreds of thousands of distinct CDR3 sequences, 11% to 15% of which are singletons, and 6% to 9.5% rests with the top ten. This material consisted of PBMCs from blood, taken approximately 15 days before vaccination. These receptors were taken from a man aged 45 to 65 who received an inactivated influenza vaccine.

The chain employs TRBV7-9 and TRBJ1-4; tentative D call: TRBD1 (5 bases). Trimming shortened V by 5 bases and J by 5 bases, and 9 bases separated the two germline ends. CDR1 is SEHNR, CDR2 FQNEAQ, per germline (reference sequence). The CDR3 has 13 residues. The CDR3 nucleotides are TGTGCCAGCAGCACCGGGGCCAATGAAAAACTGTTTTTT. Translating gives CASSTGANEKLFF.

This clonotype was seen a handful of times. This sequence joins TRBV7-9 and TRBJ2-3; D not certain. The ends were cut back, 2 bases at V and 2 bases at J, with 17 bases in the middle. The CDR3 totals 17 residues. Germline V lookup: CDR1 SEHNR, CDR2 FQNEAQ (reference sequence). CDR3 nucleotides: TGTGCCAGCAGCTTACAACTGTCGGAGTTTGCCACAGATACGCAGTATTTT. It codes for CASSLQLSEFATDTQYF.

This clonotype was detected ten times or more. V and J are TRBV2 and TRBJ1-1; D call uncertain. CDR3 length: 14 amino acids. V dropped 1 base and J dropped 1 base, with 7 bases sitting between them. Germline CDR1 is SNHLY and CDR2 is FYNNEI. CDR3 nucleotide sequence: TGTGCCAGCAGTGAAGTTCAACAGAACACTGAAGCTTTCTTT. Its translation: CASSEVQQNTEAFF.

The chain links TRBV4-3 to TRBJ2-7, with 9 nucleotides matching TRBD2. CDR1 and CDR2 (germline): LGHNA, YSLEER. Trimming took 0 bases from V and 0 from J; bases not matched to a gene: 3. The CDR3 extends over 16 amino acids. The CDR3 here is CASSQEPSGISYEQYF. CDR3 coding DNA: TGCGCCAGCAGCCAAGAACCTAGCGGGATCTCCTACGAGCAGTACTTC.

This clonotype was detected only a few times. The chain combines TRBV12-3 or TRBV12-4 with TRBJ2-7; 9 nucleotides agree with TRBD1. Trimming cost V 6 bases and J 4 bases; bases outside gene matches: 10. The CDR3 spans 15 residues. CDR3: CASSIRQGTGYEQYF. The CDR3 DNA reads TGTGCCAGCAGCATAAGACAGGGGACAGGGTACGAGCAGTACTTC.

The gene calls are TRBV12-3 or TRBV12-4 and TRBJ2-5, with 10 bases matching TRBD1. V dropped 4 bases and J dropped 5; count of bases not matched to a gene: 7. This CDR3 has 15 residues. The CDR3 DNA reads as TGTGCCAGCAGTTCGCGGGACAGGGGAAGGGAGACCCAGTACTTC. Translation: CASSSRDRGRETQYF.

A few counts support this clonotype. This chain joins TRBV4-1 and TRBJ2-7; TRBD1 aligns across 9 bases. This CDR3 is 18 amino acids long. The V gene end was trimmed by 0 bases and the J gene end by 0 bases; junction bases not matched to a gene: 9. Germline CDR1 MGHRA, CDR2 YSYEKL. CDR3 loop: CASSQESPDRGFSYEQYF. The DNA of the CDR3 is TGCGCCAGCAGCCAAGAATCCCCCGACAGGGGGTTCTCCTACGAGCAGTACTTC.

This clonotype was seen a few times. The chain combines TRBV2 with TRBJ2-5; TRBD1 matches 7 bases. The CDR3 is 14 residues long. Germline values: CDR1 SNHLY, CDR2 FYNNEI. After removal of 6 bases from V and 4 bases from J, the junction contained 8 bases not matched to a gene. The CDR3, as DNA: TGTGCCAGCAGGCTGACAGGGATTCGAGAGACCCAGTACTTC. It encodes CASRLTGIRETQYF.